One T cell receptor (beta chain) is described in this entry. The antigen remains undetermined. The CDR3 consists of 16 residues. Trimming took off 8 bases at V and 8 bases at J, with 24 bases between the two ends. Germline CDR1 is KGHSH and CDR2 is LQKENI. Unexposed donor CD4+ T cells date from 2011-2018, before the COVID-19 pandemic. After roughly ten days of culture, CD4+ T cells were isolated. This sample was included in a study of CD4 T cells in relation to SARS-CoV-2 and coronaviruses. Assay used: immunoSEQ multiplex PCR; TCRdb lists only in-frame clones, some missing. Here the sample spans 15,000 to 20,000 clones, 70% to 80% being singletons.

Sequenced input: CD4+ T cells from PBMCs, cultured in vitro. The TCR originated in a human donor in good health. This chain joins TRBV18 and TRBJ1-4; D unresolved. The CDR3 protein is CASTYSDYSRREKLFF. CDR3 bases: TGTGCCAGCACCTACTCCGATTACAGTAGGAGGGAAAAACTGTTTTTT.